This T cell receptor (beta chain) was identified in a study of spatial heterogeneity in lung cancer. The study's findings and limits: Mutation counts in tumors were tracked by counts of expanded intratumoral alpha and beta TCRs.

Of note for this clonotype: What it binds is not known.

Regarding time point: sample taken at primary tumor resection. TCRdb re-called the 5' RACE reads through MiXCR, storing one row per CDR3 protein. Altogether thousands of distinct CDR3 sequences are present, approximately 50% being singletons, with the ten largest covering about 20%. This CDR3 region has 15 residues. The germline gives CDR1 MRHNA, CDR2 SNTAGT. Trimming at V came to 4 bases and at J to 4 bases, leaving 8 bases not matched to a gene. This TCR was recovered from a male donor with early-stage non-small cell lung cancer. The starting material was lung tumor tissue, obtained at surgery. This rearrangement joins TRBV6-4 to TRBJ2-3; 7 positions match TRBD1. This CDR3 reads CASSVKGAIADTQYF. As DNA, the CDR3 is TGTGCCAGCAGTGTTAAGGGGGCGATTGCAGATACGCAGTATTTT.